The rows below give T cell receptor beta chains drawn from one sample of a study of blood T cell repertoires in COVID-19. Only in-frame clones appear in the TCRdb table, and some are missing; sequencing was by immunoSEQ multiplex PCR. The sample consists of approximately 63,000 clones, just over 85% of them appearing once. The sample comprised peripheral blood. Receptors were obtained from a woman over 75 with acute or convalescent COVID-19. CDR3s include the opening cysteine and the closing phenylalanine or tryptophan. The D gene is left open where the match is weak. Not every row has a clone size; where given, it reads once, few, many or a size class.

d_call j_call v_call clone_size cdr3_aa cdr3_nt
. TRBJ1-5 TRBV27 . CASSSGGGGQPQHF TGTGCCAGCAGTTCGGGGGGGGGCGGGCAGCCCCAGCATTTT
TRBD2 TRBJ2-3 TRBV7-2 once CASSLATSNRGTQYF TGTGCCAGCAGCTTGGCGACTAGCAATCGGGGTACGCAGTATTTT
. TRBJ2-6 TRBV5-1 . CASSLPGSGANVLTF TGCGCCAGCAGCTTACCAGGCTCTGGGGCCAACGTCCTGACTTTC
. TRBJ1-3 TRBV12-3/TRBV12-4 . CASSSVGTIYF TGTGCCAGCAGTTCGGTTGGCACCATATATTTT
TRBD1 TRBJ1-2 TRBV19 . CASSIPQGGTYGYTF TGTGCCAGTAGTATACCACAGGGGGGCACCTATGGCTACACCTTC
TRBD1 TRBJ1-6 TRBV3-1/TRBV3-2 . CASSQTGDSPLHF TGTGCCAGCAGTCAAACAGGGGATTCACCCCTCCACTTT
TRBD1 TRBJ2-3 TRBV24-1 . CATSDTGTGKSDTQYF TGTGCCACCAGTGATACCGGGACAGGGAAATCAGATACGCAGTATTTT
. TRBJ1-5 TRBV30 . CAWSPQGRSSQPQHF TGTGCCTGGAGCCCCCAGGGAAGGTCGAGTCAGCCCCAGCATTTT
TRBD1 TRBJ2-7 TRBV10-2 . CASTGQGTYEQYF TGCGCCAGCACCGGACAGGGGACCTACGAGCAGTACTTC
TRBD2 TRBJ2-5 TRBV30 . CAWSLLAGQTQYF TGTGCCTGGAGTCTACTAGCGGGTCAGACCCAGTACTTC
TRBD1 TRBJ2-1 TRBV4-1 . CASSQEVRQGNGEQFF TGCGCCAGCAGCCAAGAAGTGCGACAGGGAAACGGTGAGCAGTTCTTC
TRBD1 TRBJ1-1 TRBV6-5 once CASRTGAGDTEAFF TGTGCCAGCAGAACAGGGGCCGGAGACACTGAAGCTTTCTTT
TRBD1 TRBJ1-3 TRBV11-2 . CASSPGTGNTIYF TGTGCCAGCAGCCCGGGGACAGGGAACACCATATATTTT
. TRBJ2-1 TRBV28 . CASKSAVTGRSYNEQFF TGTGCCAGCAAGTCGGCAGTAACAGGGAGATCCTACAATGAGCAGTTCTTC
. TRBJ2-1 TRBV28 . CASSSLQGLTYNEQFF TGTGCCAGCAGTTCCCTACAGGGACTAACCTACAATGAGCAGTTCTTC
. TRBJ1-1 TRBV6-5 . CASSQGDRPNTEAFF TGTGCCAGCAGCCAAGGAGACAGGCCGAACACTGAAGCTTTCTTT
TRBD1 TRBJ1-2 TRBV28 . CASSLPGGGYTF TGTGCCAGCAGTTTACCAGGGGGTGGCTACACCTTC
TRBD1 TRBJ1-1 TRBV18 . CASSPTGVETEAFF TGTGCCAGCTCACCAACAGGGGTTGAAACTGAAGCTTTCTTT
TRBD1 TRBJ1-1 TRBV27 . CASSLSRGQGKAFF TGTGCCAGCAGTTTATCGAGGGGACAGGGCAAAGCTTTCTTT
. TRBJ2-1 TRBV11-3 . CASSLGGTSRDEQFF TGTGCCAGCAGCTTAGGCGGTACTAGTAGGGATGAGCAGTTCTTC
. TRBJ2-5 TRBV19 . CASSITGAETQYF TGTGCCAGTAGTATCACGGGAGCAGAGACCCAGTACTTC
. TRBJ2-3 TRBV7-2 . CASSTPTPDTQYF TGTGCCAGCAGCACCCCGACACCAGATACGCAGTATTTT
TRBD2 TRBJ2-3 TRBV5-1 once CASSLGRGAPDTQYF TGCGCCAGCAGCTTGGGGCGGGGGGCGCCAGATACGCAGTATTTT
TRBD2 TRBJ2-5 TRBV7-3 . CASSKTSGGYETQYF TGTGCCAGCAGCAAGACTAGCGGGGGCTATGAGACCCAGTACTTC
. TRBJ2-1 TRBV5-1 . CASSIRGQPYNEQFF TGCGCCAGCAGCATCCGAGGACAACCCTACAATGAGCAGTTCTTC
TRBD1 TRBJ1-5 TRBV7-7 . CASSSSGTGGRFNQPQHF TGTGCCAGCAGTTCCTCCGGGACAGGGGGCAGGTTTAATCAGCCCCAGCATTTT
. TRBJ2-6 TRBV3-1/TRBV3-2 . CASSLDSSGANVLTF TGTGCCAGCAGCCTCGACAGCTCTGGGGCCAACGTCCTGACTTTC
TRBD2 TRBJ2-1 TRBV7-2 . CASSLVGGAGGHEQFF TGTGCCAGCAGCTTAGTTGGAGGCGCGGGGGGCCATGAGCAGTTCTTC